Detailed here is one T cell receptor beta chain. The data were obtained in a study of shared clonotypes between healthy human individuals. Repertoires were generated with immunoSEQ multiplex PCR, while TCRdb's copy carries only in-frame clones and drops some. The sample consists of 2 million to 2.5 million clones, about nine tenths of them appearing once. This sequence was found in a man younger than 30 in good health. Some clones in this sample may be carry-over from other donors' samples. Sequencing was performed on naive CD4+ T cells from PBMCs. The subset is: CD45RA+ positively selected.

DNA for the CDR3: TGTGCCAGCAGCCGACAACACTACGAGCAGTACTTC. Amino acids: CASSRQHYEQYF. The chain employs TRBV7-2 and TRBJ2-7; D ambiguous. Germline loops: CDR1 SGHTA, CDR2 FQGNSA. This CDR3 is 12 amino acids long. Trimming removed 5 bases from V and 3 bases from J, with 8 bases in between.